The 23 T cell receptor beta chains below come from one sample, sequenced in a study of cytomegalovirus exposure and HLA in healthy donors. The PCR used 60 Vbeta and 13 Jbeta primers. TCRdb keeps only in-frame clones here, not all; method: immunoSEQ multiplex PCR. The table has hundreds of thousands of clones, about four fifths seen once; the top ten hold 6%. The sample consisted of PBMCs. The receptors stem from a man between 35 and 55 years old in good health and CMV-seropositive.

The CDR3 loop reads CASSLGQAAIEQYF. The CDR3 region has the DNA TGCGCCAGCAGCTTGGGACAGGCTGCAATAGAGCAGTACTTC. The rearrangement links TRBV5-1 to TRBJ2-7; possibly TRBD1 for D (6 bases). This CDR3 region has 14 residues. Germline V lookup: CDR1 SGHRS, CDR2 YFSETQ. Trimming took off 0 bases at V and 7 bases at J, with 14 bases between the two ends.

The CDR3 spells CASSSASGSGDTQYF. CDR3 DNA sequence: TGTGCCAGCAGTTCCGCTAGCGGGAGTGGTGATACGCAGTATTTT. V is TRBV7-3 and J is TRBJ2-3; 10 nucleotides line up with TRBD2. From germline, CDR1 is SGHTA and CDR2 FQGTGA. V was pared by 6 bases and J by 6 bases, with 9 bases of the junction left unmatched. This CDR3 contains 15 residues.

The chain recombines TRBV5-6 with TRBJ1-4; tentatively, D is TRBD1 (6 bases). CDR3 length: 15 amino acids. Deletions cut 5 bases from V and 0 bases from J, with 11 bases between. Germline assignment: CDR1 SGHDT and CDR2 YYEEEE. As DNA, the CDR3 is TGTGCCAGCAGGCCTGACAGGCCAACTAATGAAAAACTGTTTTTT. Encoded protein: CASRPDRPTNEKLFF.

J is TRBJ2-4 and V is TRBV6-1, with D uncertain. V shed 6 bases and J shed 7 bases, with 19 bases lying between them. Germline CDR1 is MNHNS and CDR2 is SASEGT. The CDR3 extends over 15 amino acids. The CDR3 is CASRHVAGRPNIQYF. CDR3 DNA: TGTGCCAGCAGGCACGTAGCTGGCCGCCCCAACATTCAGTACTTC.

V usage is TRBV2 and J usage is TRBJ2-7; 11 bases align to TRBD2. Germline CDR1 reads SNHLY; CDR2 reads FYNNEI. CDR3 length: 16 amino acids. Trimming at V came to 8 bases and at J to 5 bases, leaving 14 bases not matched to a gene. The CDR3 here is CASGSGRAFLGHEQYV. CDR3 in DNA: TGTGCCAGCGGTAGCGGGAGGGCCTTCCTTGGCCACGAGCAGTACGTC.

This chain links TRBV19 with TRBJ2-5; possible D gene TRBD2, 7 bases. V was clipped by 3 bases and J by 5 bases, with 13 bases between them. The CDR3 is made up of 14 amino acids. From germline, CDR1 is LNHDA and CDR2 SQIVND (reference sequence). Written as DNA, the CDR3 is TGTGCCAGTAGTATTTGGGGGGGGCTGGAGACCCAGTACTTC. It yields the protein CASSIWGGLETQYF.

The rearrangement joins TRBV7-2 to TRBJ2-3; D is unresolved. This CDR3 comprises 15 residues. Trimming removed 2 bases from V and 0 bases from J, with 9 bases in between. Per the germline V gene, CDR1 is SGHTA and CDR2 is FQGNSA. The CDR3 nucleotides read TGTGCCAGCAGCTTAATGACGGGTAGCACAGATACGCAGTATTTT. Its translation: CASSLMTGSTDTQYF.

J is TRBJ1-1 and V is TRBV5-1; D gene uncertain. Looked up from germline, CDR1 is SGHRS and CDR2 is YFSETQ. V was clipped by 5 bases and J by 6 bases, with 8 bases between them. The CDR3 is 11 residues long. The DNA for the CDR3 is TGCGCCAGCAGGGTTGGCTCTGAAGCTTTCTTT. Encoded protein: CASRVGSEAFF.

The V gene is TRBV30, the J gene TRBJ2-1; 13 bases are shared with TRBD2. This CDR3 has 12 residues. V trimming: 8 bases; J trimming: 10 bases; junction bases outside the gene matches: 5. Germline CDR1 and CDR2: GTSNPN and SVGIG (reference sequence). CDR3 nucleotides: TGTGCCCTTGGACTAGCGGGAGCCGAGCAGTTCTTC. Translating gives CALGLAGAEQFF.

The chain links TRBV19 to TRBJ2-7; 7 bases map to TRBD1. Germline V CDR1 and CDR2: LNHDA, SQIVND (reference sequence). The trim removed 3 bases at V and 4 bases at J, leaving 9 bases unmatched. This CDR3 is 15 amino acids long. This CDR3 is CASSIGAGGVYEQYV. The CDR3 DNA reads TGTGCCAGTAGTATCGGGGCAGGGGGTGTTTACGAGCAGTACGTC.

This chain joins TRBV6-5 and TRBJ2-3, with TRBD2 as a possible D gene (6 bases). Trimming removed 5 bases from V and 2 bases from J, with 11 bases in between. CDR1 is MNHEY and CDR2 is SVGAGI in the germline V gene. This CDR3 is 14 amino acids long. The CDR3 sequence: CASSGGTYTDTQYF. The CDR3 DNA reads as TGTGCCAGCAGTGGCGGGACTTACACAGATACGCAGTATTTT.

Remarks on this clone: Other DNA sequences in this specimen translate into the identical CDR3. J is TRBJ1-3 and V is TRBV2; a weak D match, TRBD1 (5 bases). Germline CDR1 reads SNHLY; CDR2 reads FYNNEI. The length of the CDR3 is 15 residues. The V end lost 6 bases, the J end lost 0 bases, and 12 bases lay between the germline ends. DNA for the CDR3: TGTGCCAGCAGCGCACAGGCGATCTCTGGAAACACCATATATTTT. Protein: CASSAQAISGNTIYF.

The chain links TRBV5-4 to TRBJ1-1; 12 nucleotides agree with TRBD1. From germline, CDR1 is SGHNT and CDR2 YYREEE (reference sequence). V lost 4 bases and J lost 1; bases outside the gene matches: 5. The CDR3 is 16 amino acids. The chain's CDR3 is CASSTGTGGWNTEAFF. CDR3 in DNA: TGTGCCAGCAGCACCGGGACAGGGGGCTGGAACACTGAAGCTTTCTTT. The full variable domain, rest sourced from reference TRBV5-4 and TRBJ1-1, is ETGVTQSPTHLIKTRGQQVTLRCSSQSGHNTVSWYQQALGQGPQFIFQYYREEENGRGNFPPRFSGLQFPNYSSELNVNALELDDSALYLCASSTGTGGWNTEAFFGQGTRLTVV.

This chain uses TRBV19 with TRBJ2-7; 9 nucleotides line up with TRBD1. CDR3 length equals 15 residues. Germline V gives CDR1 LNHDA, CDR2 SQIVND (reference sequence). J was trimmed by 0 bases and V by 3 bases; bases with no gene match: 3. The CDR3 DNA reads TGTGCCAGTAGTATTGGGACAGGGTTCTCCTACGAGCAGTACTTC. Protein sequence: CASSIGTGFSYEQYF.

In its sample, this clone was seen once. The chain employs TRBV5-6 and TRBJ1-2; TRBD1 matches at 9 bases. This CDR3 contains 14 residues. V was pared by 7 bases and J by 4 bases, with 8 bases of the junction left unmatched. Germline lookup yields CDR1 SGHDT and CDR2 YYEEEE. The CDR3 is CASLPGTGIYGYTF. CDR3 sequence (DNA): TGTGCCAGCCTTCCGGGGACAGGGATCTATGGCTACACCTTC. Using reference TRBV5-6 and TRBJ1-2 for the parts outside the CDR3, the full variable domain is DAGVTQSPTHLIKTRGQQVTLRCSPKSGHDTVSWYQQALGQGPQFIFQYYEEEERQRGNFPDRFSGHQFPNYSSELNVNALLLGDSALYLCASLPGTGIYGYTFGSGTRLTVV.

This chain joins TRBV5-4 and TRBJ2-7; 12 bases line up with TRBD2. The ends lost 4 bases at V and 0 bases at J; junction bases unmatched: 5. Germline V gives CDR1 SGHNT, CDR2 YYREEE (reference sequence). The CDR3 runs to 16 residues. In nucleotides, the CDR3 is TGTGCCAGCAGCCGCGGACTAGCGGGGACCTCCTACGAGCAGTACTTC. Its translation is CASSRGLAGTSYEQYF.

The genes are TRBV4-1 and TRBJ2-1, with 11 bases identical to TRBD2. The CDR3 loop spans 14 amino acids. The V gene end was trimmed by 5 bases and the J gene end by 8 bases; junction bases not matched to a gene: 5. Germline V gene sequence: CDR1 MGHRA, CDR2 YSYEKL. In nucleotides, the CDR3 is TGCGCCAGCAGCACGGGGACTAGCGGCTATGAGCAGTTCTTC. Protein sequence: CASSTGTSGYEQFF.

Note on this clone: This CDR3 is also generated by other DNA sequences in the sample. The gene calls are TRBV9 and TRBJ2-3, with TRBD2 identical over 10 bases. The CDR3 is made up of 16 amino acids. V dropped 4 bases and J dropped 0; count of bases not matched to a gene: 5. Germline-derived CDR1 and CDR2 are SGDLS and YYNGEE. The CDR3 DNA reads TGTGCCAGCAGCCCCCGGACTAGCGGTAGCACAGATACGCAGTATTTT. Translation: CASSPRTSGSTDTQYF.

The chain uses TRBV5-1 and TRBJ1-4, with D tentatively TRBD1 (5 bases). CDR1 SGHRS and CDR2 YFSETQ come from the germline V gene. V was shortened by 4 bases and J by 8 bases, with 15 bases between the two germline ends. CDR3 length: 14 residues. CDR3 sequence reads: CASSLRTQNEKLFF. As DNA, the CDR3 is TGCGCCAGCAGCCTGAGGACACAGAACGAAAAACTGTTTTTT.

The rearrangement joins TRBV27 to TRBJ1-4; possible D gene TRBD1, 5 bases. V shed 0 bases and J shed 10 bases, with 6 bases lying between them. The CDR3 length is 12 residues. Per germline, CDR1 MNHEY and CDR2 SMNVEV (reference sequence). CDR3 DNA: TGTGCCAGCAGTTTATCGGGGGGAAAACTGTTTTTT. Protein sequence: CASSLSGGKLFF.

This chain connects TRBV9 to TRBJ2-1, with 12 bases fitting TRBD2. The CDR3 length is 15 residues. Losses at the gene ends were 4 bases for V and 7 bases for J; bases not matched to a gene: 6. CDR1 is SGDLS and CDR2 is YYNGEE in the germline V gene. In DNA, the CDR3 is TGTGCCAGCAGCCGACTAGCGGGAGAATGGAATGAGCAGTTCTTC. Translated, it gives CASSRLAGEWNEQFF.

The genes are TRBV19 and TRBJ2-2, with 11 bases aligning to TRBD2. V shed 5 bases, J shed 3 bases, and the junction held 14 bases outside the gene matches. There are 19 residues in the CDR3. Germline-derived CDR1 and CDR2 are LNHDA and SQIVND (reference sequence). The CDR3 DNA reads as TGTGCCAGTAGTTCTTTATCGACTAGCGGGAATCTTTACACCGGGGAGCTGTTTTTT. As protein: CASSSLSTSGNLYTGELFF.

This clone was counted between two and nine times. The chain couples TRBV25-1 to TRBJ2-1; D perhaps matches TRBD1 (5 bases). CDR1 MGHDK and CDR2 SYGVNS come from the germline V gene. V gave up 9 bases and J gave up 7 bases, with 10 bases separating them. The length of the CDR3 is 11 residues. The DNA of the CDR3 is TGTGCCAGTCAGGGATGGAATGAGCAGTTCTTC. Residues: CASQGWNEQFF.